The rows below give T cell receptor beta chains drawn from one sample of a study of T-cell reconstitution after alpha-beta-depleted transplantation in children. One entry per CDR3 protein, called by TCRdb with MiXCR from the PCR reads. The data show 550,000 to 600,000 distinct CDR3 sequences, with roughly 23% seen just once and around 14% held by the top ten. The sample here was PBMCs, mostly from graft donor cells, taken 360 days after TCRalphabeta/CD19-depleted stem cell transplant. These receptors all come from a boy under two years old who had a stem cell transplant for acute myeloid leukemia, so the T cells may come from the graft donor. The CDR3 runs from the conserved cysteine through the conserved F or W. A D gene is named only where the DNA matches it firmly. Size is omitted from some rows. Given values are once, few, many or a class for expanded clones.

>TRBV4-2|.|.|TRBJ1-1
TGTGCCAGCAGCCAAGAAGAAACAGGCTTCACTGAAGCTTTCTTT
CASSQEETGFTEAFF
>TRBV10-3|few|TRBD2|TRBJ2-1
TGTGCCATCAGTGACCATGGACTAGCTGGCAATGAGCAGTTCTTC
CAISDHGLAGNEQFF
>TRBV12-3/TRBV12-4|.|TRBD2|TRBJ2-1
TGTGCCAGCAGTTGGACTAGCGGGGGCCACAATGAGCAGTTCTTC
CASSWTSGGHNEQFF
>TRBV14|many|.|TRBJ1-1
TGTGCCAGCAGCCTCAATTGGAACACTGAAGCTTTCTTT
CASSLNWNTEAFF
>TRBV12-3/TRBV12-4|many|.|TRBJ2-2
TGTGCCAGCAGAAGGACAGCGAACACCGGGGAGCTGTTTTTT
CASRRTANTGELFF
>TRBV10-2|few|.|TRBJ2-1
TGCGCCAGCAGTGACGGAGGGCGGGGTTCCTACAATGAGCAGTTCTTC
CASSDGGRGSYNEQFF
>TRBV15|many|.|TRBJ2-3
TGTGCCACCAGCAGAGCTCAGGCAACCGGAGATACGCAGTATTTT
CATSRAQATGDTQYF
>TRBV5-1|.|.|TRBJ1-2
TGCGCCAGCAGCTTGGGCTCCCTGACAGGTGGCTACACCTTC
CASSLGSLTGGYTF
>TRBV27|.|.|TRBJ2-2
TGTGCCAGCAGTTTAAGGTGGGGGACACCTCGTTTAAGTGCGAACACCGGGGAGCTGTTTTTT
CASSLRWGTPRLSANTGELFF
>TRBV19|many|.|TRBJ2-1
TGTGCCAGTAGTACGAGGGGCGATGAGCAGTTCTTC
CASSTRGDEQFF
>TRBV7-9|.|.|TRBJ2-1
TGTGCCAGCAGCCGGCAGGGGTTATCCTACAATGAGCAGTTCTTC
CASSRQGLSYNEQFF
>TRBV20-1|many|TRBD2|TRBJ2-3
TGCAGTGCTAGAGATTTCCCTAGCGGGGGGACAGATACGCAGTATTTT
CSARDFPSGGTDTQYF
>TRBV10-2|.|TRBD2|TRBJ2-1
TGCGCCAGCACGACTAGCGGGGGATTCCTTTCCTACAATGAGCAGTTCTTC
CASTTSGGFLSYNEQFF
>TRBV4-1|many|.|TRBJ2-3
TGCGCCAGCAGCCAAGGACGGCGGGGGCCCTTCGATACGCAGTATTTT
CASSQGRRGPFDTQYF
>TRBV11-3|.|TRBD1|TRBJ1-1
TGTGCCAGCAGCAAGGACAGGCCTGAAGCTTTCTTT
CASSKDRPEAFF